The 21 T cell receptor beta chains below come from one sample, sequenced in a study of T cell responses to AZD1222 COVID-19 vaccine. TCRdb's table, derived via immunoSEQ multiplex PCR, lists solely in-frame clones and lacks some. The data hold about 96,000 clones, with around 90% observed a single time. Sequences were derived from peripheral blood, sampled on day 0 of AZD1222 vaccination. All receptors come from an adult in good health.

V gene TRBV6-5 combines with J gene TRBJ2-3; D may be TRBD2 (6 bases). From germline, CDR1 is MNHEY and CDR2 SVGAGI. The CDR3 length is 14 residues. Trimming shortened V by 4 bases and J by 5 bases, and 13 bases separated the two germline ends. CDR3 nucleotides: TGTGCCAGCAGTTCCAGGGAGGTCGGAGATACGCAGTATTTT. Its protein product is CASSSREVGDTQYF.

The V call is TRBV6-2 or TRBV6-3, the J call TRBJ1-3; D is perhaps TRBD1 (5 bases). Trimming removed 2 bases at V and 0 bases at J, with 20 bases between. The CDR3 contains 19 residues. Per the germline V gene, CDR1 is MNHEY and CDR2 is SVGEGT. The CDR3 DNA follows: TGTGCCAGCAGTTACATCCAGGGACTCAGGTTCGGCTCTGGAAACACCATATATTTT. This gives the protein CASSYIQGLRFGSGNTIYF.

CDR3: CASCVLDRGTGELFF. CDR3 sequence (DNA): TGTGCCAGCTGCGTGTTGGACAGGGGCACCGGGGAGCTGTTTTTT. The chain couples TRBV28 to TRBJ2-2, with 9 bases fitting TRBD1. The CDR3 totals 15 residues. After removal of 8 bases from V and 4 bases from J, the junction contained 8 bases not matched to a gene. The germline V gene has CDR1 MDHEN and CDR2 SYDVKM.

The genes are TRBV30 and TRBJ2-5, with TRBD2 as a possible D gene (6 bases). The CDR3 runs 14 residues. The germline CDR1 and CDR2 sequences are GTSNPN and SVGIG (reference sequence). Deletions cut 3 bases from V and 3 bases from J, with 14 bases between. The CDR3 loop reads CAWRKEGTKETQYF. The CDR3 DNA reads as TGTGCCTGGAGGAAGGAGGGGACCAAAGAGACCCAGTACTTC. The variable domain in full, completed from reference TRBV30 and TRBJ2-5, reads SQTIHQWPATLVQPVGSPLSLECTVEGTSNPNLYWYRQAAGRGLQLLFYSVGIGQISSEVPQNLSASRPQDRQFILSSKKLLLSDSGFYLCAWRKEGTKETQYFGPGTRLLVL.

The rearrangement joins TRBV7-2 to TRBJ2-7; D remains unclear. In germline, CDR1 is SGHTA, CDR2 FQGNSA. Trimming removed 4 bases from V and 2 bases from J, with 12 bases in between. The CDR3 has 14 amino acids. This CDR3 is CASSSMYGTYEQYF. DNA of the CDR3: TGTGCCAGCAGCTCGATGTACGGAACCTACGAGCAGTACTTC.

V is TRBV19 and J is TRBJ2-5, with D possibly being TRBD1 (6 bases). V lost 8 bases to trimming and J lost 2 bases, with 24 bases between them. The CDR3 spans 17 residues. Germline loops: CDR1 LNHDA, CDR2 SQIVND (reference sequence). The CDR3 loop reads CASSYSGGRGLQETQYF. The DNA for the CDR3 is TGTGCCAGTTCATATTCCGGCGGCAGGGGATTACAAGAGACCCAGTACTTC. Variable domain in full (rest from reference TRBV19 and TRBJ2-5): DGGITQSPKYLFRKEGQNVTLSCEQNLNHDAMYWYRQDPGQGLRLIYYSQIVNDFQKGDIAEGYSVSREKKESFPLTVTSAQKNPTAFYLCASSYSGGRGLQETQYFGPGTRLLVL.

The CDR3 bases are TGTGCCAGCAGCTTGGACGACCGCGGCAATGAGCAGTTCTTC. It is translated as CASSLDDRGNEQFF. The V and J genes are TRBV5-4 and TRBJ2-1; D remains ambiguous. CDR3 length equals 14 residues. Germline V gene lookup returns CDR1 SGHNT and CDR2 YYREEE (reference sequence). The V gene lost 0 bases and the J gene lost 6 bases, with 10 bases spanning the gap. Based on the CDR3 plus reference TRBV5-4 and TRBJ2-1, the full variable domain is ETGVTQSPTHLIKTRGQQVTLRCSSQSGHNTVSWYQQALGQGPQFIFQYYREEENGRGNFPPRFSGLQFPNYSSELNVNALELDDSALYLCASSLDDRGNEQFFGPGTRLTVL.

This clone turned up a few times. The chain recombines TRBV3-1 (or the pseudogene TRBV3-2) with TRBJ2-7; D not resolved. The V and J ends lost 0 bases and 0 bases respectively, with 12 bases between them. This CDR3 region has 16 residues. Germline values: CDR1 LGHDT, CDR2 YNNKEL (reference sequence). The CDR3 spells CASSQEVVRNSYEQYF. Written as DNA, the CDR3 is TGTGCCAGCAGCCAAGAAGTTGTCAGGAACTCCTACGAGCAGTACTTC.

This clone was counted between two and nine times. The J gene is TRBJ2-7, the V gene TRBV6-2 or TRBV6-3; 10 bases line up with TRBD2. Unmatched junction bases numbered 12, after V lost 5 bases and J lost 5 bases. The length of the CDR3 is 16 residues. Germline V gene lookup returns CDR1 MNHEY and CDR2 SVGEGT. The CDR3 sequence is CASSHIAGGLLHEQYF. For the CDR3, the DNA is TGTGCCAGCAGTCACATAGCGGGAGGACTGCTCCACGAGCAGTACTTC.

The chain employs TRBV28 and TRBJ2-7, with D possibly being TRBD1 (6 bases). V was clipped by 4 bases and J by 5 bases, with 18 bases between them. CDR1 and CDR2 (germline): MDHEN, SYDVKM. The CDR3 has 15 amino acids. CDR3 coding DNA: TGTGCCAGCAGTTCCCCCCGGGGACAACACCACGAGCAGTACTTC. It yields the protein CASSSPRGQHHEQYF.

The chain employs TRBV4-3 and TRBJ1-1; D might be TRBD1 (5 bases). V was pared by 0 bases and J by 5 bases, with 10 bases between. The germline V gene has CDR1 LGHNA and CDR2 YSLEER. This CDR3 has 14 amino acids. Here the CDR3 DNA reads TGCGCCAGCAGCCAAGATAGGGGAACGACTGAAGCTTTCTTT. The encoded protein is CASSQDRGTTEAFF.

The rearrangement joins TRBV30 to TRBJ2-7, with D hard to call. The CDR3 length is 13 residues. Per germline, CDR1 GTSNPN and CDR2 SVGIG (reference sequence). V gave up 1 base and J gave up 9 bases, with 16 bases separating them. The CDR3 loop reads CAWSGEGRFVQYF. The DNA for the CDR3 is TGTGCCTGGAGTGGTGAAGGCCGCTTTGTGCAGTACTTC.

This clone was counted only a few times. The chain employs TRBV4-1 and TRBJ1-4; weak D call: TRBD1 (6 bases). CDR1 is MGHRA, CDR2 YSYEKL, per germline. This CDR3 is 18 amino acids long. The V end lost 2 bases, the J end lost 0 bases, and 16 bases lay between the germline ends. The CDR3 loop is CASSQPGGRGSTNEKLFF. The CDR3 DNA follows: TGCGCCAGCAGCCAACCGGGGGGCAGGGGCTCAACTAATGAAAAACTGTTTTTT.

This rearrangement joins TRBV7-8 to TRBJ1-5, with D perhaps matching TRBD1 (5 bases). Trimming removed 5 bases from V and 0 bases from J, with 11 bases in between. This CDR3 has 15 residues. CDR1 is SGHVS and CDR2 is FQNEAQ in the germline V gene. DNA for the CDR3: TGTGCCAGCAGCCCCCGACAGTATAGCAATCAGCCCCAGCATTTT. This translates into CASSPRQYSNQPQHF.

This clone appeared a single time. The chain couples TRBV6-2 or TRBV6-3 to TRBJ2-7, with D possibly matching TRBD2 (5 bases). The CDR3 covers 14 residues. The V end was cut by 2 bases, the J end by 0 bases, with 8 bases between. Germline V CDR1 and CDR2: MNHEY, SVGEGT. The CDR3: CASSYVGDSYEQYF. CDR3 nucleotides: TGTGCCAGCAGTTACGTCGGGGACTCCTACGAGCAGTACTTC.

The chain carries TRBV18 and TRBJ2-3; D gene ambiguous. V was cut by 2 bases and J by 5 bases, with 2 bases left in between. The germline V gene encodes CDR1 KGHSH and CDR2 LQKENI. The length of the CDR3 is 11 residues. CDR3 loop: CASSPKDTQYF. Written as DNA, the CDR3 is TGTGCCAGCTCACCAAAAGATACGCAGTATTTT.

This sequence joins TRBV7-2 and TRBJ2-1, with D possibly being TRBD2 (5 bases). The CDR3 length is 12 residues. Per the germline V gene, CDR1 is SGHTA and CDR2 is FQGNSA. Trimming took 5 bases from V and 9 from J, leaving 11 bases between them. The CDR3 DNA sequence: TGTGCCAGCAGCCGCCCCCGGGGTGAGCAGTTCTTC. Amino acids: CASSRPRGEQFF.

This chain connects TRBV10-3 to TRBJ2-2; TRBD1 or TRBD2 may be the D gene (5 bases each). This CDR3 spans 15 amino acids. Trimming left V 2 bases short and J 1 base short, with 8 bases between. Germline V gene lookup returns CDR1 ENHRY and CDR2 SYGVKD. CDR3 amino acids: CAISEGTRNTGELFF. The CDR3 coding sequence is TGTGCCATCAGTGAGGGGACGAGGAACACCGGGGAGCTGTTTTTT.

The chain is built from TRBV30 and TRBJ2-7, with 14 bases identical to TRBD2. The V gene's germline CDR1 is GTSNPN and CDR2 SVGIG (reference sequence). The junction had 9 bases not matched to a gene; V was cut back by 2 bases and J by 6 bases. The CDR3 contains 16 residues. CDR3 coding DNA: TGTGCCTGGAGTAGGGGGACTAGCGGGAGTACGGGCGAGCAGTACTTC. Translation: CAWSRGTSGSTGEQYF.

The V and J genes are TRBV6-2 or TRBV6-3 and TRBJ2-1, with 14 bases identical to TRBD2. The CDR3 runs 16 residues. V gave up 2 bases and J gave up 10 bases; unmatched junction bases: 7. CDR1 is MNHEY, CDR2 SVGEGT, per germline. CDR3 protein: CASSYGGLAGEGEQFF. The CDR3, as DNA: TGTGCCAGCAGTTACGGGGGACTAGCGGGAGAGGGCGAGCAGTTCTTC.

V and J are TRBV6-5 and TRBJ1-1; TRBD1 might be the D (5 bases). V lost 2 bases to trimming and J lost 4 bases, with 14 bases between them. Germline V CDR1 and CDR2: MNHEY, SVGAGI. The CDR3 runs 15 residues. This chain's CDR3 is CASSYAGGGSTEAFF. For the CDR3, the DNA is TGTGCCAGCAGTTACGCTGGGGGGGGGAGCACTGAAGCTTTCTTT.